The 10 T cell receptor delta chains reported below all come from one sample, sequenced in a study of γδ T cells in repeated Plasmodium falciparum infection. TCRdb used CATT to re-call clones from the multiplex PCR reads. The data contain over 90,000 delta-chain clones, 0.75% to 1% of them singletons. Gammadelta T cells were flow-sorted from PBMC into Vgamma9/Vdelta2+ and Vdelta2-negative populations for bulk analysis. The material sequenced was gamma-delta T cells from blood. Receptors originate from a pool of human donors (malaria-infected and uninfected, not separated).

There are a few counts of this clone. It differs at one base from a far larger clone, so likely a read error. The same CDR3 is also encoded by other DNA sequences in this sample. V usage is TRDV2 and J usage is TRDJ1; the match to TRDD3 covers 10 bases. Germline V CDR1 and CDR2: GEAIGNYY, EKD. This CDR3 has 16 amino acids. V gave up 4 bases and J gave up 2 bases; unmatched junction bases: 9. The CDR3, as DNA: TGTGCCTGTGATAAACTGGGGGATGCCGAGACCGATAAACTCATCTTT. This encodes CACDKLGDAETDKLIF.

A word on this clone: This probably arose from a read error, given a far larger clone one base away. In the same sample, other DNA sequences code for this CDR3. The chain has TRDV1 and TRDJ1; 7 nucleotides agree with TRDD3. Matching the DNA to germline supplied the J gene, which TCRdb does not give. The CDR3 totals 20 residues. Looked up from germline, CDR1 is TSWWSYY and CDR2 is QGS. The CDR3 nucleotides read TGTGCCCTTGGGGCAATACCGGGGGATTTAAAAGGGCGTAAGACCGATAAACTCATCTTT. It is translated as CALGAIPGDLKGRKTDKLIF.

On this clone: The TCRdb record carries a much larger clone's protein, which differs from this DNA's translation at residue 5; a read error is the likely cause, and the protein listed here is the DNA translation. This rearrangement joins TRDV2 to TRDJ1; TRDD3 aligns across 10 bases. The J gene was missing in TCRdb and was found by matching the end of the DNA to germline. V trimming: 3 bases; J trimming: 0 bases; junction bases outside the gene matches: 15. The CDR3 is 19 residues long. Germline V gene data show CDR1 as GEAIGNYY and CDR2 as EKD. The CDR3 DNA sequence: TGTGCCTGTGACTCCTTGGGCCATACTGGGGGATGGTACACCGATAAACTCATCTTT. It encodes CACDSLGHTGGWYTDKLIF.

The table lists this clone with many counts. The protein that TCRdb holds for this DNA derives from a much larger clone and differs from the translated DNA at residue 16, which likely indicates a read error; the protein shown here is translated from the DNA. V usage is TRDV2 and J usage is TRDJ1; 13 nucleotides agree with TRDD3. CDR3 length equals 18 residues. Germline V CDR1 and CDR2: GEAIGNYY, EKD. In nucleotides, the CDR3 is TGTGCCTGTGACTCCGGGGTACTGGGGGATACGCTTTCCGATAAACCCATCTTT. Protein: CACDSGVLGDTLSDKPIF.

This clone was detected only a few times. Since a far larger clone is one base different, this is likely a read error. This chain joins TRDV1 and TRDJ4, with 11 bases lining up with TRDD3. TCRdb supplies no J gene; here it was assigned by aligning the nucleotide sequence to germline. CDR1 is TSWWSYY and CDR2 is QGS in the germline V gene. CDR3 length equals 23 residues. The CDR3 spells CALGELLPGMWGIRWGRARPLIF. The CDR3, as DNA: TGTGCCCTTGGGGAACTGCTACCTGGGATGTGGGGGATACGCTGGGGCAGGGCCAGACCCCTGATCTTT.

A word on this clone: The protein that TCRdb holds for this DNA derives from a much larger clone and differs from the translated DNA at residue 4, which likely indicates a read error; the protein shown here is translated from the DNA. This chain joins TRDV2 and TRDJ1; D ambiguous. Since TCRdb gives no J gene, matching the DNA to germline was used here to assign it. V was pared by 6 bases and J by 9 bases, with 19 bases between. Germline assignment: CDR1 GEAIGNYY and CDR2 EKD. The CDR3 has 13 residues. CDR3 nucleotides: TGTGCCTGTAACGTCCGACGGGTCCCCGAACTCATCTTT. It specifies CACNVRRVPELIF.

This clone has more than one count but fewer than ten. Given a far larger clone just one base away, this is likely a sequencing read error. Other DNA variants within this sample encode the same CDR3. J is TRDJ1 and V is TRDV1; 7 bases match TRDD3. The J gene is not listed in TCRdb, so it was assigned here from a DNA match to germline. The germline CDR1 and CDR2 sequences are TSWWSYY and QGS. This CDR3 spans 18 amino acids. Trimming cost V 5 bases and J 0 bases; bases outside gene matches: 15. Here the CDR3 reads CALGFYESGGLYTDKLIF. Written as DNA, the CDR3 is TGTGCTCTTGGGTTCTACGAATCTGGGGGCTTGTACACCGATAAACTCATCTTT.

As concerns this clone: The amino acid sequence in TCRdb belongs to a much larger clone and departs from this DNA's translation at residue 16, likely a sequencing read error; the sequence shown is translated from the DNA. The chain combines TRDV1 with TRDJ1; the match to TRDD3 covers 9 bases. The J gene, missing from TCRdb, was assigned here through DNA to germline matching. The CDR3 sequence is 23 residues long. Looked up from germline, CDR1 is TSWWSYY and CDR2 is QGS. Trimming removed 3 bases from V and 0 bases from J; junction bases left unmatched: 26. The CDR3 DNA reads as TGTGCTCTTGGGGATCCGTTGGGTCCTACAAAATCTACTGGGGGACCAAACACCGATAAACTCATCTTT. Protein: CALGDPLGPTKSTGGPNTDKLIF.

As concerns this clone: The protein held in TCRdb is that of a much larger clone and does not match this DNA's translation at residue 15, likely because of a read error; the protein shown is translated from the DNA. This chain connects TRDV1 to TRDJ1, with 9 nucleotides matching TRDD3. Germline values: CDR1 TSWWSYY, CDR2 QGS. The CDR3 covers 18 residues. The CDR3 sequence: CALGEGIRGFVGTDNLIF. The CDR3 DNA is TGTGCTCTTGGGGAGGGGATACGCGGTTTCGTGGGTACCGATAACCTCATCTTT.

Comment on this clone: This is likely an artifact of a read error, given a far larger clone one base away. This specimen includes other DNA sequences encoding the same CDR3. The chain recombines TRDV2 with TRDJ1; 10 bases map to TRDD3. TCRdb does not report a J gene; here it was assigned by matching the DNA to germline references. Germline CDR1 GEAIGNYY, CDR2 EKD. This CDR3 spans 16 amino acids. The CDR3, as DNA: TGTGCCTGTGACACGGGGGATACGGTTTCTACCGACAAACTCATCTTT. Its protein product is CACDTGDTVSTDKLIF.